The sequence of this TCR beta chain was determined in a study of blood T cell repertoires in COVID-19. Overall study: The study drew acute and convalescent COVID-19 samples from the United States, Italy and Spain. Sources were T cells, B-cell-depleted T cells, or PBMCs; the material itself was cDNA or gDNA.

Only one count was recorded for this clone. Authors' methods: Estimation of nucleated cell counts relied on the amplification of reference gene primers. Produced via immunoSEQ multiplex PCR; TCRdb's table is partial and in-frame only. V and J calls plus clone size are reproduced from that table; the DNA served to infer D and trimming. The table includes 270,000 or so clones, about 88% detected once. Per germline, CDR1 MGHRA and CDR2 YSYEKL. The CDR3 is made up of 15 amino acids. V lost 0 bases and J lost 5; bases outside the gene matches: 4. Sequencing was done on a sample of peripheral blood. This chain uses TRBV4-1 with TRBJ2-1; 7 bases fit TRBD1. The TCR was taken from a woman aged 40 to 50 who had recovered from COVID-19. The CDR3 loop reads CASSQERTGNNEQFF. CDR3 bases: TGCGCCAGCAGCCAAGAAAGGACAGGAAACAATGAGCAGTTCTTC.